This TCR beta chain comes out of a study of T cells after yellow fever vaccination. This clonotype was counted only a few times. The antigen remains undetermined. Overall study results and limits: The booster saw the reappearance of most primary-vaccination clones (about 95% CD4, roughly 90% CD8).

V lost 4 bases and J lost 5, with 21 bases in between. Germline V gene lookup returns CDR1 SGHRS and CDR2 YFSETQ. The CDR3 contains 16 residues. One entry per CDR3 protein results from TCRdb running MiXCR on the 5' RACE reads. The sample contains some 250,000 distinct CDR3 sequences, about 7.1% of which appear only once. The TCR comes from a man in his thirties or forties who received the YFV17D yellow fever vaccine. V gene TRBV5-1 combines with J gene TRBJ2-5; a weak D match, TRBD2 (8 bases). The input for sequencing was CD4+ T cells sorted from PBMCs, taken 15 days after the yellow fever booster vaccination. CDR3 in amino acids: CASSLNREGARETQYF. CDR3 sequence (DNA): TGCGCCAGCAGCCTCAACCGGGAGGGGGCGCGGGAGACCCAGTACTTC.